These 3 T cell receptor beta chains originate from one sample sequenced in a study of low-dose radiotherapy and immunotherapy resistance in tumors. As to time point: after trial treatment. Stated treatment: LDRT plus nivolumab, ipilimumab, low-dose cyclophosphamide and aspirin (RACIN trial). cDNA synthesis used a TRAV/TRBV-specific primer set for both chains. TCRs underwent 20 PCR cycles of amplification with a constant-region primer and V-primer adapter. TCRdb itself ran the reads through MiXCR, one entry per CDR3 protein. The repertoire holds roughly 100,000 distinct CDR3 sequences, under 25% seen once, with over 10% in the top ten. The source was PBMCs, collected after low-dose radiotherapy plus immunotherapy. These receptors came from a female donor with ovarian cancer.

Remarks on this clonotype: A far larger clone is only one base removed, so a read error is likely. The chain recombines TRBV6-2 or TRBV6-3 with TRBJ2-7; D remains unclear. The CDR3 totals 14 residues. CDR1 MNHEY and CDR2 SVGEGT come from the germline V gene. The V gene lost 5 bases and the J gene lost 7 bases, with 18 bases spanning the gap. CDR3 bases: TGTGCCAGCAGTGATCCCGGTGCGTCCAATGAGCAGTACTTC. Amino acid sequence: CASSDPGASNEQYF.

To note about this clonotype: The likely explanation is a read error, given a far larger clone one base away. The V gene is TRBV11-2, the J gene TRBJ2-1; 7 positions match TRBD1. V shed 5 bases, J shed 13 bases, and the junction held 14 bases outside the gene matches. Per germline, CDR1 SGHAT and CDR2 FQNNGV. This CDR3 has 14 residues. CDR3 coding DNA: TGTGCCAGCAGCACATCGACAGGGCCAGAGACCCAGTTCTTC. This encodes CASSTSTGPETQFF.

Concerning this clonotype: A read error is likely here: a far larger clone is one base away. The CDR3 region is CASSLDGGSTGEQFF. In DNA, the CDR3 is TGCGCCAGCAGCTTGGATGGCGGGAGCACAGGAGAGCAGTTCTTC. The chain carries TRBV5-1 and TRBJ2-1, with 7 bases identical to TRBD2. This CDR3 is built from 15 residues. Germline CDR1 and CDR2: SGHRS and YFSETQ. Trimming at V came to 0 bases and at J to 10 bases, leaving 10 bases not matched to a gene.